This TCR beta chain was identified during a study of T cell responses to AZD1222 COVID-19 vaccine. The overall study: Pooled together were second doses at about 4 or about 12 weeks. Study-wide results and limits: The number of AZD1222 recipients seropositive at baseline was only 6 or 7. The sample set comprised mostly white British donors with more females, and clonal diversity was possibly underestimated.

Germline V gene data show CDR1 as SNHLY and CDR2 as FYNNEI. J lost 8 bases, V lost 6 bases, and 8 bases had no gene match. This CDR3 has 14 residues. Clones were sequenced by immunoSEQ multiplex PCR, and TCRdb holds only the in-frame ones, with some missing. Here the sample spans over 85,000 clones, more than 85% being singletons. A remark on this clone: As yet, its antigen is unknown.

The input for sequencing was peripheral blood, taken on day 0 of AZD1222 vaccination. The chain employs TRBV2 and TRBJ2-4; 9 bases match TRBD1. The TCR comes from an adult in good health. The CDR3, as DNA: TGTGCCAGCAGGGCAAGGACAGGGGATGACATTCAGTACTTC. Its protein is CASRARTGDDIQYF. Looking up the rest from reference TRBV2 and TRBJ2-4 gives the full variable domain: EPEVTQTPSHQVTQMGQEVILRCVPISNHLYFYWYRQILGQKVEFLVSFYNNEISEKSEIFDDQFSVERPDGSNFTLKIRSTKLEDSAMYFCASRARTGDDIQYFGAGTRLSVL.